These 3 T cell receptor beta chains were sequenced from one sample in a study of spatial heterogeneity in lung cancer. Study results and caveats: It was found that expanded intratumoral alpha and beta TCR counts tracked tumor mutation counts.

Noted time point: sample taken at primary tumor resection. These TCRs are of unknown antigen specificity. One entry per CDR3 protein, called by TCRdb with MiXCR from the 5' RACE reads. Of around 9,900 distinct CDR3 sequences listed, around 6% are singletons. The source was lung tumor tissue, collected at surgery. The receptors derive from a female donor with early-stage non-small cell lung cancer.

This clonotype was recorded once. The J gene is TRBJ2-3, the V gene TRBV11-2, with a weak D call TRBD1 (5 bases). The V gene's germline CDR1 is SGHAT and CDR2 FQNNGV. V was cut by 3 bases and J by 0 bases, with 10 bases left in between. The CDR3 is 15 amino acids. In DNA form, the CDR3 reads TGTGCCAGCAGCTTTCTCCCAGGGAGCACAGATACGCAGTATTTT. As protein: CASSFLPGSTDTQYF.

This clonotype was picked up a small number of times. This chain joins TRBV5-5 and TRBJ2-3; D not certain. In germline, CDR1 is SGHKS, CDR2 YYEKEE (reference sequence). Trimming removed 4 bases from V and 2 bases from J, with 8 bases in between. CDR3 length equals 13 residues. CDR3 residues: CASSVLPTDTQYF. CDR3 bases: TGTGCCAGCAGCGTTCTCCCCACAGATACGCAGTATTTT.

This clonotype appeared many times. The chain combines TRBV6-1 with TRBJ2-2; D unresolved. Deletions cut 10 bases from V and 0 bases from J, with 15 bases between. The CDR3 consists of 15 residues. CDR1 and CDR2 from the germline V gene are MNHNS and SASEGT. CDR3 in DNA: TGTGCCACCTCCAGGTCGTTCGCGAACACCGGGGAGCTGTTTTTT. The encoded protein is CATSRSFANTGELFF.